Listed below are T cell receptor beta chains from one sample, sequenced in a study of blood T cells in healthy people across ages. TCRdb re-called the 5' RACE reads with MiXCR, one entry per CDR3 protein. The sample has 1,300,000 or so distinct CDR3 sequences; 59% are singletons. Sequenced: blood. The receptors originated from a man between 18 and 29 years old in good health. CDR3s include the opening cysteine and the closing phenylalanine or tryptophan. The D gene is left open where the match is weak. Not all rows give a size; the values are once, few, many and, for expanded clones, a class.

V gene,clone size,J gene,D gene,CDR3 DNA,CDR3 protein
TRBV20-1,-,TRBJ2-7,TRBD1,TGCAGTGCACACGACACCGACAGGGGAGCCTACGAGCAGTACTTC,CSAHDTDRGAYEQYF
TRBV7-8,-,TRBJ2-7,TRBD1,TGTGCCAGCAGCGTCCGGGACAGGGTGAGGTACGAGCAGTACTTC,CASSVRDRVRYEQYF
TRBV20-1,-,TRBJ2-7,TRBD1,TGCAGTGCTATTAGGGACAGTACCTACGAGCAGTACTTC,CSAIRDSTYEQYF
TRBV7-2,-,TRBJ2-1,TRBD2,TGTGCCAGCAGCTCCCGACTAGCGGGGGGTTTTGGTGAGCAGTTCTTC,CASSSRLAGGFGEQFF
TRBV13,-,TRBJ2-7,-,TGTGCCAGCAGTGCACCCGGGGGATCCTACGAGCAGTACTTC,CASSAPGGSYEQYF
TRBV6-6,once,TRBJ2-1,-,TGTGCCAGCAGTTACTCAGACGCCCCTGGGTCCTACAATGAGCAGTTCTTC,CASSYSDAPGSYNEQFF
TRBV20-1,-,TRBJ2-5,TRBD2,TGCAGTGCTAGAATTAGCGGGAGAATTCAAGAGACCCAGTACTTC,CSARISGRIQETQYF
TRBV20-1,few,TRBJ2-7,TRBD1,TGCAGTGCTAGAGGCCTCTCCTGGACAGGGGAAAGGTTCGAGCAGTACTTC,CSARGLSWTGERFEQYF
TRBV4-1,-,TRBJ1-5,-,TGCGCCAGCAGCCACCTCGACAGCCCTAATCAGCCCCAGCATTTT,CASSHLDSPNQPQHF
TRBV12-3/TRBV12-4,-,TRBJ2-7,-,TGTGCCCGCAGTGTGGTTATAGCGGACAATGAGCAGTACTTC,CARSVVIADNEQYF
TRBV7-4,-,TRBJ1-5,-,TGTGCCAGCAGCTTAGAATTGAGGGGCCAGCCCCAGCATTTT,CASSLELRGQPQHF
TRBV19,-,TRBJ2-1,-,TGTGCCAGTAGTGCCCTCGGGGGTTACAATGAGCAGTTCTTC,CASSALGGYNEQFF
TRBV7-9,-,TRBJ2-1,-,TGTGCCAGCAGCCCCCGGCCTATTAACTACAATGAGCAGTTCTTC,CASSPRPINYNEQFF
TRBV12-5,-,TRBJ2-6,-,TGTGCTAGTGGTTTGGTTGTTAGCTCTGGGGCCAACGTCCTGACTTTC,CASGLVVSSGANVLTF
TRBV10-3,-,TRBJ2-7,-,TGTGCCATCAGTGAACAGGCCGAACTCCGCTACGAGCAGTACTTC,CAISEQAELRYEQYF
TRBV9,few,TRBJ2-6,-,TGTGCCAGCAGCGTCTATGACTCTGGGGCCAACGTCCTGACTTTC,CASSVYDSGANVLTF
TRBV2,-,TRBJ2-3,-,TGTGCCAGCAAGGAGACTCCATCCACAGATACGCAGTATTTT,CASKETPSTDTQYF
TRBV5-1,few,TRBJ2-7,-,TGCGCCAGCAGCCTACTAGACAGGATTGACGAGCAGTACTTC,CASSLLDRIDEQYF
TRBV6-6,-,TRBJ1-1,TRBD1,TGTGCCAGCAGTTACGGACAGACAGGGACGAACACTGAAGCTTTCTTT,CASSYGQTGTNTEAFF
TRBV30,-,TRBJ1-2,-,TGTGCCTGGAGTGTCGAAGCTGGTGGCTACACCTTC,CAWSVEAGGYTF
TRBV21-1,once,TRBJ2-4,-,TGTGCCAGCAGCAGGGGAAACAGGACCCAAAACATTCAGTACTTC,CASSRGNRTQNIQYF
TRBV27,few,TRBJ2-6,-,TGTGCCAGCAGTTTGTGGTTAAGCTCTGGGGCCAACGTCCTGACTTTC,CASSLWLSSGANVLTF
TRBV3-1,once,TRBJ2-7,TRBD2,TGTGCCAGCAGGTCCGGAAGACTAGCGGGAGGGCCTTTCAACGAGCAGTACTTC,CASRSGRLAGGPFNEQYF
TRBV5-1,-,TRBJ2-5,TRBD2,TGCGCCAGCAGCTGGGGGGGGACAGAGACCCAGTACTTC,CASSWGGTETQYF
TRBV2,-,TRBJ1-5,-,TGTGCCAGCAGGGACACCATTAGCAATCAGCCCCAGCATTTT,CASRDTISNQPQHF
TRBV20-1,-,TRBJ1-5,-,TGCAGTGCTAGGCCTCTCAATCAGCCCCAGCATTTT,CSARPLNQPQHF
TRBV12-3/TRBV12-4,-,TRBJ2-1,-,TGTGCCAGCAGTGTACTATCGCCAGGGGTAAGGTTCTTC,CASSVLSPGVRFF
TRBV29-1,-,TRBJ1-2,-,TGCAGCGTTGAAGTATTTGGTGTTAACTATGGCTACACCTTC,CSVEVFGVNYGYTF
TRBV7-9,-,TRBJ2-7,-,TGTGCCTGCAGCCCCGGGATCCCCTACGAGCAGTACTTC,CACSPGIPYEQYF
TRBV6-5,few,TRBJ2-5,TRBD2,TGTGCCAGCAGTACCCCACTAGCGGGAGGGCGAGAGACCCAGTACTTC,CASSTPLAGGRETQYF
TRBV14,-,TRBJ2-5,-,TGTGCCAGCAGCTATAGACAGACCTTCCAAGAGACCCAGTACTTC,CASSYRQTFQETQYF
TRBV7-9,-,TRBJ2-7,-,TGTGCCAGCAGCCCCCGGGAAGCACCTGGGTCCCTCGAGCAGTACTTC,CASSPREAPGSLEQYF
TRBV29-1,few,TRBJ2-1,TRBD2,TGCAGCGTTAGGTGGAGACGGGTGAGAGGACTAGCGGTCAATGAGCAGTTCTTC,CSVRWRRVRGLAVNEQFF
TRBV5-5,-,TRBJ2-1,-,TGTGCCAGCAGCTTGGAATGGTCGGTTTACAATGAGCAGTTCTTC,CASSLEWSVYNEQFF
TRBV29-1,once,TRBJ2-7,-,TGCAGCGCCGCTGGGAGGAGCTCCTACGAGCAGTACTTC,CSAAGRSSYEQYF
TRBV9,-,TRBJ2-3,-,TGTGCCAGCCATCCACCTAGCACAGATACGCAGTATTTT,CASHPPSTDTQYF